This TCR beta chain was profiled in a study of cytomegalovirus exposure and HLA in healthy donors. Study context: HLA-typed donors were the source of about 85 million unique TCRs, which an early data release held.

Study-wide points: There were several of the most significant clusters that appeared linked to common viral pathogens in a later analysis. The dataset shows that most TCR sequences were rare, while some public TCRs occurred in many donors.

Vbeta (60) and Jbeta (13) primers were used in the PCR. Clones were read by immunoSEQ multiplex PCR, and TCRdb kept only the in-frame ones, dropping some. Here the sample table reports approximately 140,000 clones. CDR1 is SQVTM, CDR2 ANQGSEA, per germline. The CDR3 runs to 15 residues. The ends lost 4 bases at V and 9 bases at J; junction bases unmatched: 15. Worth noting for this clone: Its target is not known.

Sequenced material: PBMCs. This clonotype originated in a woman aged 40-49 years in good health and CMV-seronegative. The V call is TRBV29-1, the J call TRBJ2-3, with TRBD1 matching 8 bases. The CDR3 coding sequence is TGCAGCGTTGTCACATGGGACAGGAGACTTAGAACGCAGTATTTT. This translates into CSVVTWDRRLRTQYF.